A selection of T cell receptor beta chains follows, all from one sample in a study of T cell repertoires in cytomegalovirus infection. TCRdb reprocessed the reads via MiXCR and lists one record per CDR3 protein. Among roughly 500,000 distinct CDR3 sequences listed, about 11% were seen once. Sequencing was done on a sample of PBMCs. The receptors originated from a human donor in good health (CMV status not recorded). Some clones in this sample may be carry-over from other donors' samples. Both conserved end residues are part of each CDR3. A D gene is named only where the DNA matches it firmly. Size values are once, few and many counts, or a class for expanded clones, and some rows have none.

TRBV15,TRBJ1-1,TRBD1,few,TGTGCCACCAGCAGAGATTTCAGGGGGGGCACTGAAGCTTTCTTT,CATSRDFRGGTEAFF
TRBV23-1,TRBJ2-1,TRBD1,many,TGCGCCAGCAGTCAACGGACAGGGTGCTCCTACAATGAGCAGTTCTTC,CASSQRTGCSYNEQFF
TRBV14,TRBJ2-7,TRBD1,many,TGTGCCAGCAGCCACACCGGGACAGGGTGGAACGAGCAGTACTTC,CASSHTGTGWNEQYF
TRBV12-3/TRBV12-4,TRBJ1-1,-,many,TGTGCCAGCAGTGCCTCCAGGTACACTGAAGCTTTCTTT,CASSASRYTEAFF
TRBV9,TRBJ2-1,TRBD2,-,TGTGCCAGCAGCGAGGGACTAGCGGGAGCAGTGTTC,CASSEGLAGAVF
TRBV25-1,TRBJ1-5,TRBD1,many,TGTGCCAGCAGTCAGACAGGGGGCTTCGGCAATCAGCCCCAGCATTTT,CASSQTGGFGNQPQHF
TRBV2,TRBJ2-3,TRBD2,once,TGTGCCAGCAGTGCAAGACTAGCGGGGGCCGCAGATACGCAGTATTTT,CASSARLAGAADTQYF
TRBV7-9,TRBJ1-1,TRBD1,many,TGTGCCAGCAGCTTAGACTGGACAGGGGGTCGAGGCTCGGAAGCTTTCTTT,CASSLDWTGGRGSEAFF
TRBV19,TRBJ2-1,-,many,TGTGCCAGTAGTATGTCTGAAAGCAATGAGCAGTTCTTC,CASSMSESNEQFF
TRBV2,TRBJ2-7,-,many,TGTGCCAGCAGTGAACTGTACGAGCAGTACTTC,CASSELYEQYF
TRBV11-2,TRBJ2-5,-,many,TGTGCCAGCAGCTTAAAGGGAGAAGAGACCCAGTACTTC,CASSLKGEETQYF
TRBV19,TRBJ1-2,-,-,TGTGCCAGTAGTATGACGGCGCTATATGGCTACACCTTC,CASSMTALYGYTF
TRBV7-9,TRBJ1-2,-,many,TGTGCCAGCAGCCAGATGCTCTATGGCTACACCTTC,CASSQMLYGYTF
TRBV27,TRBJ2-5,TRBD2,-,TGTGCCAGCAGCACCGTCACCGGGACTAGCGAAGAGACCCAGTACTTC,CASSTVTGTSEETQYF
TRBV10-3,TRBJ1-1,-,few,TGTGCCATCAGTGCTGGGGTGAACACTGAAGCTTTCTTT,CAISAGVNTEAFF
TRBV7-9,TRBJ2-7,-,-,TGTGCCAGCAGCTTAGACGGGACGGGAGTCGACGAGCAGTACTTC,CASSLDGTGVDEQYF
TRBV12-3/TRBV12-4,TRBJ1-2,TRBD1,-,TGTGCCAGCAGCCCCCGACAGGGAATCTACGGCTACACCTTC,CASSPRQGIYGYTF
TRBV20-1,TRBJ2-1,TRBD2,few,TGCAGTGCCCCCCTCGCGGGGGGGCCCGACAATGAGCAGTTCTTC,CSAPLAGGPDNEQFF